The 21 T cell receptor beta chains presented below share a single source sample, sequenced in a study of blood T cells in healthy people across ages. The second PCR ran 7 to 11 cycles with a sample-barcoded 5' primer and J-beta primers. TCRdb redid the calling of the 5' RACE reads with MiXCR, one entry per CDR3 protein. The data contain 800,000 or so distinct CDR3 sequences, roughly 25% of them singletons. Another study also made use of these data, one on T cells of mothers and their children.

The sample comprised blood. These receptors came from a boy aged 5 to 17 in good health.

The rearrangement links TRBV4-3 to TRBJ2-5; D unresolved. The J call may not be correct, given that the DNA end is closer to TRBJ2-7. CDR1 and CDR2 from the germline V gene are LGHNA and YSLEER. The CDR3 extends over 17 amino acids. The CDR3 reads CASSQERAISPSYEQYF. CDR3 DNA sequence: TGCGCCAGCAGCCAAGAACGGGCAATATCCCCCTCCTACGAGCAGTACTTC.

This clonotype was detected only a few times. The DNA for the CDR3 is TGTGCCAGCACCCTCGGAGTCTATGGCTACACCTTC. As protein: CASTLGVYGYTF. The rearrangement uses TRBV12-3 or TRBV12-4 and TRBJ1-2; no definite D call. CDR3 size: 12 residues. V lost 7 bases to trimming and J lost 4 bases, with 10 bases between them.

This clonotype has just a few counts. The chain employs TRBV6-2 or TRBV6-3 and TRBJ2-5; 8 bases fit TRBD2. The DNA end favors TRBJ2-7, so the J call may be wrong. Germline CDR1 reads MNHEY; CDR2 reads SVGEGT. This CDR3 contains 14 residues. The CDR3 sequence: CASSYKAGVYEQYF. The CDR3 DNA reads TGTGCCAGCAGTTACAAAGCGGGGGTATACGAGCAGTACTTC.

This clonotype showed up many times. The CDR3 DNA sequence: TGTGCCAGCTCATCTAGCGGGGGGGCCAAGATTGAGCAGTTCTTC. This codes for CASSSSGGAKIEQFF. The chain employs TRBV28 and TRBJ2-1; 12 bases are shared with TRBD2. V was pared by 8 bases and J by 9 bases, with 11 bases of the junction left unmatched. The germline V gene encodes CDR1 MDHEN and CDR2 SYDVKM. There are 15 residues in the CDR3.

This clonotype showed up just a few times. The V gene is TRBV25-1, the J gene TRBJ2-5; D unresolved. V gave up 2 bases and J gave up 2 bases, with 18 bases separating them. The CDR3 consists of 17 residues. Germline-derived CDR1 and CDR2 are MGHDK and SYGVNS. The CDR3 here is CASSEPPARSFQETQYF. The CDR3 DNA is TGTGCCAGCAGTGAACCCCCCGCCAGGTCCTTTCAAGAGACCCAGTACTTC.

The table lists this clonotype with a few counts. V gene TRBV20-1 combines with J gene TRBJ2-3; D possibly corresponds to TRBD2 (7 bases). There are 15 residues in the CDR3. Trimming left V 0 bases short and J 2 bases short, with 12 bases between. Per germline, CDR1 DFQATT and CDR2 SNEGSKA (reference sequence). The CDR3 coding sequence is TGCAGTGCTAGAGATCCGGGGGGCTACACAGATACGCAGTATTTT. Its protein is CSARDPGGYTDTQYF.

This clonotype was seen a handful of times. The chain's CDR3 is CASQEGQGQGYTF. The CDR3 coding sequence is TGTGCCAGCCAGGAGGGACAGGGGCAAGGCTACACCTTC. The chain is built from TRBV18 and TRBJ1-2; 10 bases fit TRBD1. With 8 bases clipped from V and 8 bases from J, the junction kept 8 bases outside the gene matches. The CDR3 loop spans 13 amino acids. Germline loops: CDR1 KGHSH, CDR2 LQKENI.

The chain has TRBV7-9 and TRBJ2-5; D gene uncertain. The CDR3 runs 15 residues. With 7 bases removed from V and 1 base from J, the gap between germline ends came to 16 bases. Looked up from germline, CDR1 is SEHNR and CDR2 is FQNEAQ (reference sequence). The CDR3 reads CASTNPAWSQETQYF. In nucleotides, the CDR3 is TGTGCCAGCACCAATCCGGCATGGTCCCAAGAGACCCAGTACTTC.

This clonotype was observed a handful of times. CDR3: CASSLYIDVLTF. The CDR3 nucleotides are TGTGCCAGCAGCTTATATATAGACGTCCTGACTTTC. The V gene is TRBV7-2, the J gene TRBJ2-6; no clear D. V lost 2 bases and J 11 bases, leaving 7 bases between the germline ends. Germline V gives CDR1 SGHTA, CDR2 FQGNSA. The CDR3 loop spans 12 amino acids.

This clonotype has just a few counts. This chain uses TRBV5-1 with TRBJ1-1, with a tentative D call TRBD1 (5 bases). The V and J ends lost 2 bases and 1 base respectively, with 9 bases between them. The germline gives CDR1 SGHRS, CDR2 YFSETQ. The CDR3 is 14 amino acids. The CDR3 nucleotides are TGCGCCAGCAGCTTTGGGACTGAGAACACTGAAGCTTTCTTT. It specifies CASSFGTENTEAFF.

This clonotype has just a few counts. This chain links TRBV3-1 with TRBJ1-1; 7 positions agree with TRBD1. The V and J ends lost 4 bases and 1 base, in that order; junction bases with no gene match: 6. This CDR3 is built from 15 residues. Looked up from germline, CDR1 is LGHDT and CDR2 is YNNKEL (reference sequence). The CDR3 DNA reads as TGTGCCAGCAGCCTCCGGGACAGAAAGAACACTGAAGCTTTCTTT. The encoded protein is CASSLRDRKNTEAFF.

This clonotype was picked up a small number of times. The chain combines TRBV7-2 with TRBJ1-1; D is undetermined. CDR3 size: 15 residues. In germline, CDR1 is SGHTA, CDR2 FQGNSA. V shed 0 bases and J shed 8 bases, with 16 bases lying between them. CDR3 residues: CASSLASGPLEEAFF. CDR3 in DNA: TGTGCCAGCAGCTTAGCCTCCGGGCCCCTGGAGGAAGCTTTCTTT.

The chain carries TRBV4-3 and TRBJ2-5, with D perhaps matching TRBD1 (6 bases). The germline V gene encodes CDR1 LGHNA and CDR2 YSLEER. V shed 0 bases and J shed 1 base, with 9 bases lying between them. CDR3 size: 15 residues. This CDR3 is CASSQEGGTQETQYF. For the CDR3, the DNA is TGCGCCAGCAGCCAAGAAGGGGGAACCCAAGAGACCCAGTACTTC.

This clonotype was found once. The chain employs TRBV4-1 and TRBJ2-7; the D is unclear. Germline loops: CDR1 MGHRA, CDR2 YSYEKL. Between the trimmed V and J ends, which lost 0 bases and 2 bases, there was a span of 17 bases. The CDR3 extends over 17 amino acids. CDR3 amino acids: CASSQDGEGRFPYEQYF. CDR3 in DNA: TGCGCCAGCAGCCAAGATGGGGAAGGACGATTCCCCTACGAGCAGTACTTC.

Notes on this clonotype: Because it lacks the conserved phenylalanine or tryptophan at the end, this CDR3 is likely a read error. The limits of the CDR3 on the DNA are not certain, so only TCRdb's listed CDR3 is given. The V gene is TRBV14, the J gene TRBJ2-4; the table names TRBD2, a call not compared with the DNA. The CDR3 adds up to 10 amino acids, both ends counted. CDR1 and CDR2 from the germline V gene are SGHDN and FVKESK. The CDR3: CASSHLDSGV.

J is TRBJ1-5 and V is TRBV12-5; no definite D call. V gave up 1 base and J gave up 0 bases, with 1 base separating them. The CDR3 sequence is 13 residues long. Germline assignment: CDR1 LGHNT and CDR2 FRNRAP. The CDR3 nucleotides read TGTGCTAGTGGTTTGGATAGCAATCAGCCCCAGCATTTT. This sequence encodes CASGLDSNQPQHF.

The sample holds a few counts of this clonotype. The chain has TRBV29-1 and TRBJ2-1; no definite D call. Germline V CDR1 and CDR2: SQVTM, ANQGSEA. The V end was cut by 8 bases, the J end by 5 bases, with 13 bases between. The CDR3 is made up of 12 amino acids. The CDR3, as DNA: TGCAGCTCCCGCCCTGGGAACAATGAGCAGTTCTTC. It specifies CSSRPGNNEQFF.

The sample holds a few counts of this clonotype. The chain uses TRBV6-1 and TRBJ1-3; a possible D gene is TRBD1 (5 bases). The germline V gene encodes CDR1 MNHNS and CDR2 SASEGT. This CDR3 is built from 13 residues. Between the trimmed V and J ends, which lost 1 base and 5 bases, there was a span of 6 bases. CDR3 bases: TGTGCCAGCAGTGAAGGGGGGAGAAACACCATATATTTT. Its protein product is CASSEGGRNTIYF.

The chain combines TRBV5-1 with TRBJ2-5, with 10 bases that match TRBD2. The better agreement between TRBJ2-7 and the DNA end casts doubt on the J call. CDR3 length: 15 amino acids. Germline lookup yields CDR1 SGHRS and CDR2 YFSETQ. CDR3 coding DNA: TGCGCCAGCAGCTCTAGCGGGGGCCCTCTCTACGAGCAGTACTTC. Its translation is CASSSSGGPLYEQYF.

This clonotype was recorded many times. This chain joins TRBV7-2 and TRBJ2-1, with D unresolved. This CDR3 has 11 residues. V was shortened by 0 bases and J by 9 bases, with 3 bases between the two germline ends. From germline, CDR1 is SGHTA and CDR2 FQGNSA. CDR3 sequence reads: CASSLAAEQFF. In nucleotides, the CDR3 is TGTGCCAGCAGCTTAGCGGCTGAGCAGTTCTTC.

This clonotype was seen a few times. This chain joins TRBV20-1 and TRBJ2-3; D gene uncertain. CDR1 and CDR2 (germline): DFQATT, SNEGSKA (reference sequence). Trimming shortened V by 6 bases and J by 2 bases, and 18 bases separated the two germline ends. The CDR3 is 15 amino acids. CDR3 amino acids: CSANAASRVTDTQYF. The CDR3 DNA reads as TGCAGTGCCAACGCCGCCTCTCGGGTCACAGATACGCAGTATTTT.